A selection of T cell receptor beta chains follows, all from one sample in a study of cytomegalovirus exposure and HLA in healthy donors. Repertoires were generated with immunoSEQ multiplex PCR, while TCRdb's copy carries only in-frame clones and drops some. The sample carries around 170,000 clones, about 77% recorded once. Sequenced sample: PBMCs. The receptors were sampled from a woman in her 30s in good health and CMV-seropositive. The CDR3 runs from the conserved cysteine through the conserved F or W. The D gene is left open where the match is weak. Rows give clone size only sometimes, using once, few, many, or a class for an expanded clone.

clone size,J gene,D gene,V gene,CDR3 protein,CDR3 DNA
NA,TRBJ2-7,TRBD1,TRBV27,CASSLRQGAYEQYF,TGTGCCAGCAGTTTAAGACAGGGGGCCTACGAGCAGTACTTC
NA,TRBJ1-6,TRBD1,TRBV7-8,CASSIRQGNSPLHF,TGTGCCAGCAGCATTCGACAGGGGAATTCACCCCTCCACTTT
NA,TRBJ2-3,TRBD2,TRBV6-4,CASSLAGGHADTQYF,TGTGCCAGCAGTTTAGCGGGGGGGCACGCAGATACGCAGTATTTT
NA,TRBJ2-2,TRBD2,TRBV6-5,CASCRLAGAPGELFF,TGTGCCAGCTGCAGACTAGCGGGGGCCCCCGGGGAGCTGTTTTTT
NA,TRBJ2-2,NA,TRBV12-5,CASGFGAGGELFF,TGTGCTAGTGGTTTTGGAGCAGGGGGGGAGCTGTTTTTT
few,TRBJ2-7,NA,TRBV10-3,CAIRNSGGEQYF,TGTGCCATCAGAAACAGCGGTGGGGAGCAGTACTTC
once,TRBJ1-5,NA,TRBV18,CASSPGSGNQPQHF,TGTGCCAGCTCACCGGGGAGCGGGAATCAGCCCCAGCATTTT
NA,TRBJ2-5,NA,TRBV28,CASSLPGSQETQYF,TGTGCCAGCAGTTTACCGGGTAGCCAAGAGACCCAGTACTTC
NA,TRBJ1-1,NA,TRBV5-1,CASSSRSGGPEAFF,TGCGCCAGCAGCTCCCGGTCCGGAGGCCCTGAAGCTTTCTTT
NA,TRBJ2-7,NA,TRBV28,CASSLRRTDSSYEQYF,TGTGCCAGCAGTTTACGTAGGACAGATTCCTCCTACGAGCAGTACTTC
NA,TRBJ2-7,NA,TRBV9,CASSVAGPTGYEQYF,TGTGCCAGCAGCGTAGCGGGGCCGACAGGCTACGAGCAGTACTTC
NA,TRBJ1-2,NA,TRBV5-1,CASSPGEGLGDGYTF,TGCGCCAGCAGCCCGGGCGAGGGCCTCGGGGATGGCTACACCTTC
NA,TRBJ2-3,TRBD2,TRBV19,CASSIVGTSTQYF,TGTGCCAGTAGTATAGTGGGGACTAGCACGCAGTATTTT
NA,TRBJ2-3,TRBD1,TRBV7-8,CASSPISQGTDTQYF,TGTGCCAGCAGCCCGATATCACAGGGGACAGATACGCAGTATTTT
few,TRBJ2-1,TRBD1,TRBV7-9,CASSPPFRDRGSNEQFF,TGTGCCAGCAGCCCACCCTTCCGGGACAGGGGGTCCAATGAGCAGTTCTTC
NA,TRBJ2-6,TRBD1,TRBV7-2,CARGTGDSGANVLTF,TGTGCCCGGGGGACAGGAGACTCTGGGGCCAACGTCCTGACTTTC
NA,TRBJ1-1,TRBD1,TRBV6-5,CASSYTRGPGTEAFF,TGTGCCAGCAGTTACACCAGGGGGCCTGGCACTGAAGCTTTCTTT
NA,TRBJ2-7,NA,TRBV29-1,CSVELGVTPYEQYF,TGCAGCGTTGAACTCGGGGTCACTCCTTACGAGCAGTACTTC
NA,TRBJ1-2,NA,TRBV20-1,CSAPDRGYTF,TGCAGTGCTCCGGACAGAGGCTACACCTTC
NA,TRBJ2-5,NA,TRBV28,CASSSYRLAQETQYF,TGTGCCAGCAGTTCGTACCGGCTAGCGCAAGAGACCCAGTACTTC
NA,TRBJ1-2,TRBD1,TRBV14,CASSPYLRGPNYGYTF,TGTGCCAGCAGCCCCTATCTCAGGGGGCCTAACTATGGCTACACCTTC
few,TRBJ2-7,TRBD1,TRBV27,CASSLLGQGKQYF,TGTGCCAGCAGTTTGTTGGGACAGGGGAAGCAGTACTTC
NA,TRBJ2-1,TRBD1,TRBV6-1,CASRPDRGYNEQFF,TGTGCCAGCAGACCCGACAGGGGATACAATGAGCAGTTCTTC
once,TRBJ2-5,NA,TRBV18,CASSPLSGETQYF,TGTGCCAGCTCACCATTGTCAGGAGAGACCCAGTACTTC
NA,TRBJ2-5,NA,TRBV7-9,CASSLARGSEAETQYF,TGTGCCAGCAGCTTAGCGCGTGGTAGCGAGGCAGAGACCCAGTACTTC
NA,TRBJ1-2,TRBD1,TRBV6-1,CASSEYGTALYGYTF,TGTGCCAGCAGTGAGTACGGGACAGCTCTCTATGGCTACACCTTC
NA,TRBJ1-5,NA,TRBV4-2,CASSQGVDQPQHF,TGTGCCAGCAGCCAGGGAGTTGATCAGCCCCAGCATTTT
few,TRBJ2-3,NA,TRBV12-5,CASGPSGEDTQYF,TGTGCTAGTGGACCTTCAGGGGAGGATACGCAGTATTTT
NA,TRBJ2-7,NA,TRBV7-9,CASSLLNEQYF,TGTGCCAGCAGCTTACTAAACGAGCAGTACTTC
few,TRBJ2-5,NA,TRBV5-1,CASSLAGETQYF,TGCGCCAGCAGCTTGGCCGGGGAGACCCAGTACTTC
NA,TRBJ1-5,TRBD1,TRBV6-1,CASSRGQVGNQPQHF,TGTGCCAGCAGTCGAGGACAGGTGGGCAATCAGCCCCAGCATTTT
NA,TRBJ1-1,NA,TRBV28,CASSSRGGANTEAFF,TGTGCCAGCAGTTCGCGCGGAGGGGCGAACACTGAAGCTTTCTTT
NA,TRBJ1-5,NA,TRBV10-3,CAIGGSDANQPQHF,TGTGCCATCGGGGGGTCCGACGCAAATCAGCCCCAGCATTTT
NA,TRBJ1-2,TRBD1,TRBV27,CASSEGQGGYGYTF,TGTGCCAGCAGCGAGGGACAGGGGGGTTATGGCTACACCTTC
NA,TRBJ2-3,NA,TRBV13,CASSSRGSQDTQYF,TGTGCCAGCAGCTCGCGGGGCAGCCAAGATACGCAGTATTTT
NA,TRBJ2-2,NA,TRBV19,CASSSSWGLSGRTGELFF,TGTGCCAGTAGTAGCAGCTGGGGCCTCTCGGGGAGGACCGGGGAGCTGTTTTTT
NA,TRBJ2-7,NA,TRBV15,CATSTYGSGYEQYF,TGTGCCACCAGCACCTACGGTAGCGGCTACGAGCAGTACTTC
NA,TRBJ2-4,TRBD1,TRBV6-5,CASSSTGVAKNIQYF,TGTGCCAGCAGTTCGACAGGGGTAGCCAAAAACATTCAGTACTTC
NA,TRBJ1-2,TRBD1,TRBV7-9,CASSLQQGENGYTF,TGTGCCAGCAGCTTGCAACAGGGGGAGAATGGCTACACCTTC
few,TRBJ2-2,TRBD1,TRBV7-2,CASSLEQGVGGELFF,TGTGCCAGCAGCTTAGAACAGGGGGTCGGCGGGGAGCTGTTTTTT
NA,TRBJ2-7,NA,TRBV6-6,CASSYPRGGSYEQYF,TGTGCCAGCAGTTATCCAAGGGGGGGATCCTACGAGCAGTACTTC
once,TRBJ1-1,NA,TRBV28,CASSGGMNTEAFF,TGTGCCAGCAGTGGAGGGATGAACACTGAAGCTTTCTTT